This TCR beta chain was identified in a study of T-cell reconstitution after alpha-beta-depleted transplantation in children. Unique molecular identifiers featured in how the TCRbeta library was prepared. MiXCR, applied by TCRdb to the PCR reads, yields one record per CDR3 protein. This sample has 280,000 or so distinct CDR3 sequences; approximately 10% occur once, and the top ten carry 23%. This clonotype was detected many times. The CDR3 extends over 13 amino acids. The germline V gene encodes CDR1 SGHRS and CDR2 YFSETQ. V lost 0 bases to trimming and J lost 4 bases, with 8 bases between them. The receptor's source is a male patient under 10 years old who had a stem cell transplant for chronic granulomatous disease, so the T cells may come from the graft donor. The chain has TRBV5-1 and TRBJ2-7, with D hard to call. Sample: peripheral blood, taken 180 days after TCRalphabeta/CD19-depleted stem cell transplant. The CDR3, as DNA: TGCGCCAGCAGCTTGGGCAGCAATTACGAGCAGTACTTC. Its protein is CASSLGSNYEQYF.